The present T cell receptor (beta chain) was sequenced within a study of blood T cell repertoires in COVID-19. Turning to the study itself: Researchers got acute and convalescent COVID-19 samples from the United States, Italy and Spain. T cells, B-cell-depleted T cells, or PBMCs provided the cDNA or gDNA that served as material.

Original handling: Reference gene primer amplification in the assay estimated nucleated cell counts. This table comes from immunoSEQ multiplex PCR, and its TCRdb copy is limited to in-frame clones, with some not included. V and J calls and clone size are those listed in that table; D and trimming were worked out from the DNA. The repertoire holds about 120,000 clones, with approximately 80% as singletons. Germline V lookup: CDR1 SGDLS, CDR2 YYNGEE. J lost 5 bases, V lost 0 bases, and 6 bases had no gene match. This CDR3 comprises 16 residues. Input material: peripheral blood. The chain couples TRBV9 to TRBJ2-1; 9 positions agree with TRBD1. This clonotype originated in a human donor in a cohort sampled during active COVID-19. The CDR3, as DNA: TGTGCCAGCAGCGTAGCGGGACAGGGTACAAACAATGAGCAGTTCTTC. Translating it yields CASSVAGQGTNNEQFF.